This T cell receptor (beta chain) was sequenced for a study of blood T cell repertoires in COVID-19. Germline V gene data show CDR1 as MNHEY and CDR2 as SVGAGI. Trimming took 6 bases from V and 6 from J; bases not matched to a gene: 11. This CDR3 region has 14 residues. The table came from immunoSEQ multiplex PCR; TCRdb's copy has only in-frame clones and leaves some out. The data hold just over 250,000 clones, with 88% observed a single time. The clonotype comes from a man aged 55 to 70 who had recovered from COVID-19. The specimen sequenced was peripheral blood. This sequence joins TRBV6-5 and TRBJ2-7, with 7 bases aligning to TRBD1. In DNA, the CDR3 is TGTGCCAGCAGGGTCGACAGGGTTTGTTGCGAGCAGTACTTC. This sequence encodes CASRVDRVCCEQYF.